The 13 T cell receptor beta chains below all came from one sample that was sequenced in a study of shared clonotypes between healthy human individuals. The protocol was immunoSEQ multiplex PCR, while the TCRdb copy is restricted to in-frame clones and leaves out a portion. The sample consists of roughly 1,000,000 clones, around three quarters of them appearing once. Sequencing used memory CD4+ T cells from PBMCs. Subset of the sample: CD45RA-negative fraction. The receptor set was obtained from a man younger than 35 in good health. Some clones in this sample may be carry-over from other donors' samples.

This clone was detected many times. The J gene is TRBJ2-1, the V gene TRBV7-9; D is possibly TRBD2 (6 bases). The V and J ends lost 5 bases and 2 bases respectively, with 10 bases between them. This CDR3 region has 14 residues. The germline CDR1 and CDR2 sequences are SEHNR and FQNEAQ (reference sequence). CDR3 in amino acids: CASSPGLTYNEQFF. As DNA, the CDR3 is TGTGCCAGCAGCCCGGGACTGACCTACAATGAGCAGTTCTTC.

This rearrangement joins TRBV18 to TRBJ1-2; D is uncertain. This CDR3 region has 13 residues. The germline CDR1 and CDR2 sequences are KGHSH and LQKENI. The V end lost 3 bases, the J end lost 4 bases, and 9 bases lay between the germline ends. The CDR3 DNA sequence: TGTGCCAGCTCACCGGACGGACGCTATGGCTACACCTTC. Translation: CASSPDGRYGYTF.

This clone was counted a single time. This chain connects TRBV7-9 to TRBJ2-2; D perhaps matches TRBD2 (6 bases). Trimming removed 1 base from V and 6 bases from J, with 12 bases in between. Germline V gene data show CDR1 as SEHNR and CDR2 as FQNEAQ (reference sequence). The CDR3 runs 15 residues. In DNA, the CDR3 is TGTGCCAGCAGCTTAGTTCGGGGGTTGCCCGGGGAGCTGTTTTTT. This translates into CASSLVRGLPGELFF.

Only a few counts were recorded for this clone. This sample includes further DNA sequences coding for the same CDR3. The chain couples TRBV5-1 to TRBJ1-5, with D uncertain. The CDR3 extends over 13 amino acids. Germline-derived CDR1 and CDR2 are SGHRS and YFSETQ. Trimming removed 2 bases from V and 0 bases from J, with 3 bases in between. This chain's CDR3 is CASSLDSNQPQHF. The CDR3 nucleotides are TGCGCCAGCAGCTTAGATAGCAATCAGCCCCAGCATTTT.

This chain joins TRBV4-1 and TRBJ1-4, with D uncertain. This CDR3 is built from 13 residues. The germline gives CDR1 MGHRA, CDR2 YSYEKL. The V and J ends lost 8 bases and 8 bases respectively, with 15 bases between them. The CDR3, as DNA: TGCGCCAGCGGACTCACAGAGGGCGAAAAACTGTTTTTT. This encodes CASGLTEGEKLFF.

The V gene is TRBV29-1, the J gene TRBJ2-5, with 7 bases lining up with TRBD2. The CDR3 runs to 13 residues. Germline CDR1 and CDR2: SQVTM and ANQGSEA. The V and J ends lost 7 bases and 3 bases, in that order; junction bases with no gene match: 8. The CDR3 nucleotides are TGCAGCGCCGAGCGGGGCCAAAAAGAGACCCAGTACTTC. Its translation: CSAERGQKETQYF.

This chain links TRBV15 with TRBJ2-3; 7 nucleotides match TRBD1. Germline CDR1 reads LNHNV; CDR2 reads YYDKDF (reference sequence). CDR3 size: 14 residues. V was clipped by 4 bases and J by 1 base; unmatched bases: 2. In DNA, the CDR3 is TGTGCCACCAGCAAAGGGACAGGCACAGATACGCAGTATTTT. This translates into CATSKGTGTDTQYF. The whole variable domain, filled in from reference TRBV15 and TRBJ2-3, reads DAMVIQNPRYQVTQFGKPVTLSCSQTLNHNVMYWYQQKSSQAPKLLFHYYDKDFNNEADTPDNFQSRRPNTSFCFLDIRSPGLGDTAMYLCATSKGTGTDTQYFGPGTRLTVL.

The chain employs TRBV6-5 and TRBJ2-3, with a weak D call TRBD1 (5 bases). The germline V gene has CDR1 MNHEY and CDR2 SVGAGI. V gave up 5 bases and J gave up 4 bases, with 13 bases separating them. This CDR3 is built from 14 residues. The CDR3 sequence: CASSQRGVSDTQYF. DNA for the CDR3: TGTGCCAGCAGTCAAAGGGGTGTTTCAGATACGCAGTATTTT.

This rearrangement joins TRBV27 to TRBJ1-1; TRBD1 is a possible D gene (5 bases). Germline V gene lookup returns CDR1 MNHEY and CDR2 SMNVEV (reference sequence). Trimming left V 4 bases short and J 7 bases short, with 19 bases between. The CDR3 spans 15 residues. The CDR3 spells CASSSPLRRGYEAFF. For the CDR3, the DNA is TGTGCCAGCAGTTCCCCCCTTAGACGGGGCTATGAAGCTTTCTTT.

This clone was observed a few times. The V gene is TRBV5-1, the J gene TRBJ1-5; tentatively, D is TRBD1 (5 bases). Germline values: CDR1 SGHRS, CDR2 YFSETQ. With 2 bases removed from V and 3 bases from J, the gap between germline ends came to 12 bases. The CDR3 covers 15 residues. The DNA of the CDR3 is TGCGCCAGCAGCTTCCTCGGGGGGGTCAATCAGCCCCAGCATTTT. It codes for CASSFLGGVNQPQHF.

V and J are TRBV29-1 and TRBJ1-2, with 9 positions matching TRBD1. Trimming cost V 4 bases and J 8 bases; bases outside gene matches: 8. Germline CDR1 SQVTM, CDR2 ANQGSEA. The CDR3 loop spans 13 amino acids. The DNA of the CDR3 is TGCAGCGTTGGGGGGGACAGGGCGGTCGGCTACACCTTC. It is translated as CSVGGDRAVGYTF.

The V and J genes are TRBV6-5 and TRBJ2-7; D is tentatively TRBD1 or TRBD2 (5 bases each). CDR3 length: 15 amino acids. V was shortened by 6 bases and J by 1 base, with 16 bases between the two germline ends. Germline loops: CDR1 MNHEY, CDR2 SVGAGI. In DNA, the CDR3 is TGTGCCAGCAGCTACGGTCGGGGCGGATCCTACGAGCAGTACTTC. Protein sequence: CASSYGRGGSYEQYF.

The chain joins TRBV15 to TRBJ2-1; 8 nucleotides line up with TRBD2. The CDR3 length is 17 residues. The V segment lost 5 bases and the J segment 7 bases; nucleotides outside the gene matches: 16. Looked up from germline, CDR1 is LNHNV and CDR2 is YYDKDF (reference sequence). The CDR3 coding sequence is TGTGCCACCAGCCCCCGTGCGGGGGGCCCGAGGAGGAATGAGCAGTTCTTC. This encodes CATSPRAGGPRRNEQFF.